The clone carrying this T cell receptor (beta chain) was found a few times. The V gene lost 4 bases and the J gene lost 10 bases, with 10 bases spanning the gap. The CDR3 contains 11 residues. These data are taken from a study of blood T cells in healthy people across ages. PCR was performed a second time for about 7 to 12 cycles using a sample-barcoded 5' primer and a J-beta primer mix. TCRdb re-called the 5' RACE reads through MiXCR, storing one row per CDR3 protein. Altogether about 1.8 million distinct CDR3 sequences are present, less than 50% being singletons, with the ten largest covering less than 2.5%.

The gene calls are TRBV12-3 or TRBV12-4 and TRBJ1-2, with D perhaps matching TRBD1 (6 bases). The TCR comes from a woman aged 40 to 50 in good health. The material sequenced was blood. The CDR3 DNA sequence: TGTGCCAGCAGTTCTGGACAGTACTACACCTTC. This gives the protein CASSSGQYYTF.